This TCR beta chain came from a study of blood T cell repertoires in COVID-19. Across the study: Acute and convalescent COVID-19 specimens originated in the United States, Italy and Spain.

Germline CDR1 reads MNHEY; CDR2 reads SMNVEV (reference sequence). Deletions cut 3 bases from V and 5 bases from J, with 19 bases between. The CDR3 is 16 residues long. In the authors' workflow: Reference gene primer amplification gave nucleated cell count estimates. Generated by immunoSEQ multiplex PCR, the TCRdb table keeps only in-frame clones and is missing some. From that table come the V and J calls and clone size; the DNA was used to work out D and trimming. The repertoire includes 200,000 to 250,000 clones, roughly 85% of them detected once, and around 0.96% sits in the top ten. Source material: peripheral blood. The clonotype comes from a man aged 35 to 55 with acute or convalescent COVID-19. The chain employs TRBV27 and TRBJ1-2, with a weak D call TRBD1 (6 bases). CDR3: CASSFHQGPSLYGYTF. In DNA, the CDR3 is TGTGCCAGCAGTTTCCATCAGGGGCCATCTTTGTATGGCTACACCTTC.